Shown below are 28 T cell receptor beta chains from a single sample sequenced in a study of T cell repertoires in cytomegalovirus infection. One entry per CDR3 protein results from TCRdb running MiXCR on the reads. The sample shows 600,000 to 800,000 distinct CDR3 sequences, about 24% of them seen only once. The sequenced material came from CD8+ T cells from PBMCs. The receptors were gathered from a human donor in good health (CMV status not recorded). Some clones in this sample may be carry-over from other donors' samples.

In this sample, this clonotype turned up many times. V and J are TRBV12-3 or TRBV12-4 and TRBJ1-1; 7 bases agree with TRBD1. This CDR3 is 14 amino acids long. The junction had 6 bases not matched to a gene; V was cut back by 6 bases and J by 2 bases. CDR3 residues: CASRPRDSNTEAFF. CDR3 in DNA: TGTGCCAGCAGGCCGAGGGACAGCAACACTGAAGCTTTCTTT.

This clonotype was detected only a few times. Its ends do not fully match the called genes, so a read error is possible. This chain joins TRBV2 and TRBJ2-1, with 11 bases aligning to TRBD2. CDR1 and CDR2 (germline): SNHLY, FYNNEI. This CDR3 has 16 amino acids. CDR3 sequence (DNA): TGTGCCAGCAGTCAAGCACTAGCGGGAGCCCCCAATGAGCAGTTCTTC. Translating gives CASSQALAGAPNEQFF. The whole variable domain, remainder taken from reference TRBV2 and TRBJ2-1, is EPEVTQTPSHQVTQMGQEVILRCVPISNHLYFYWYRQILGQKVEFLVSFYNNEISEKSEIFDDQFSVERPDGSNFTLKIRSTKLEDSAMYFCASSQALAGAPNEQFFGPGTRLTVL.

The CDR3: CSAAGGPTDTQYF. CDR3 coding DNA: TGCAGTGCAGCCGGGGGGCCCACAGATACGCAGTATTTT. The V gene is TRBV20-1, the J gene TRBJ2-3; the D gene is possibly TRBD2 (7 bases). The V gene lost 6 bases and the J gene lost 2 bases, with 12 bases spanning the gap. The CDR3 runs to 13 residues. Per the germline V gene, CDR1 is DFQATT and CDR2 is SNEGSKA (reference sequence).

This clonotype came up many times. As DNA, the CDR3 is TGTGCCAGCAGCTTAGCGCGGGGGAGAGAGCAGTACGTC. Its translation: CASSLARGREQYV. The chain has TRBV7-6 and TRBJ2-7, with 7 positions matching TRBD2. With 0 bases clipped from V and 7 bases from J, the junction kept 3 bases outside the gene matches. CDR3 length: 13 amino acids. From germline, CDR1 is SGHVS and CDR2 FNYEAQ.

The CDR3 nucleotides read TGTGCCAGCAGCTTATCCGGGACGGTCCACGAGCAGTACTTC. This codes for CASSLSGTVHEQYF. The V call is TRBV7-6, the J call TRBJ2-7; either TRBD1 or TRBD2 may fit D (5 bases each). The germline V gene encodes CDR1 SGHVS and CDR2 FNYEAQ. The CDR3 consists of 14 residues. The V and J ends lost 2 bases and 5 bases respectively, with 13 bases between them. The complete variable domain, with remaining parts taken from reference TRBV7-6 and TRBJ2-7, reads GAGVSQSPRYKVTKRGQDVALRCDPISGHVSLYWYRQALGQGPEFLTYFNYEAQQDKSGLPNDRFSAERPEGSISTLTIQRTEQRDSAMYRCASSLSGTVHEQYFGPGTRLTVT.

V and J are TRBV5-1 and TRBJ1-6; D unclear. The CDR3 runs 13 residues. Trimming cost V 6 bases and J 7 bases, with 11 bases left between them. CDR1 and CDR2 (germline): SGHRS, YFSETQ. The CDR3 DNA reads TGCGCCAGCAATGCTGAGGGAAATTCACCCCTCCACTTT. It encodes CASNAEGNSPLHF.

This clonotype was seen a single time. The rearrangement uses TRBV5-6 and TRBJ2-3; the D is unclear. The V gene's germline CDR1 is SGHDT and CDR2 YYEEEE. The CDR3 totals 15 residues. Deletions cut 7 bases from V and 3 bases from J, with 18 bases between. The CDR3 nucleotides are TGTGCCAGCGCTCCCGAGGTTGGGTGGACAGATACGCAGTATTTT. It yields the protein CASAPEVGWTDTQYF. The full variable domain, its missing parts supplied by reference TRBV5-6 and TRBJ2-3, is DAGVTQSPTHLIKTRGQQVTLRCSPKSGHDTVSWYQQALGQGPQFIFQYYEEEERQRGNFPDRFSGHQFPNYSSELNVNALLLGDSALYLCASAPEVGWTDTQYFGPGTRLTVL.

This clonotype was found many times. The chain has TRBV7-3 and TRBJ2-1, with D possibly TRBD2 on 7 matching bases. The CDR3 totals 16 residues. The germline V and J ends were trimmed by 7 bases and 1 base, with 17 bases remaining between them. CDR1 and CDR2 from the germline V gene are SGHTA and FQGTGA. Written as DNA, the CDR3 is TGTGCCAGCACCCACCTTGGGGGGGCATCCTACAATGAGCAGTTCTTC. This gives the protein CASTHLGGASYNEQFF. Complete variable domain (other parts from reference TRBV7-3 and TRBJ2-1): GAGVSQTPSNKVTEKGKYVELRCDPISGHTALYWYRQSLGQGPEFLIYFQGTGAADDSGLPNDRFFAVRPEGSVSTLKIQRTERGDSAVYLCASTHLGGASYNEQFFGPGTRLTVL.

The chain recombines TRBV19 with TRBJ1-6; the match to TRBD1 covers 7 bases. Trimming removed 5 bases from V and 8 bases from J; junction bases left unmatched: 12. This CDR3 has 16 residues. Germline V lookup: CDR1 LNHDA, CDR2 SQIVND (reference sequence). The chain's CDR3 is CASSAEPGQYYSPLHF. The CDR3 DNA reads TGTGCCAGTAGTGCGGAGCCGGGACAGTACTATTCACCCCTCCACTTT.

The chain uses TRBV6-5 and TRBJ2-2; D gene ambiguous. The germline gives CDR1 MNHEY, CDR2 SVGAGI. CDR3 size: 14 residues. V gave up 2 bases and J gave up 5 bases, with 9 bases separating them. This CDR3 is CASSYRTETGELFF. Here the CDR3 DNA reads TGTGCCAGCAGTTACAGGACGGAAACCGGGGAGCTGTTTTTT.

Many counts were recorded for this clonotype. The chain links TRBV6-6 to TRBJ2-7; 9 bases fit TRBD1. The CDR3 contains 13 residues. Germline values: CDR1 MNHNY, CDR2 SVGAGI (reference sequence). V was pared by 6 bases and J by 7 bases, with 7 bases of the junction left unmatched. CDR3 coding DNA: TGTGCCAGCAGCTTACAGGGGGCGGGAGAGCAGTACGTC. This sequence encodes CASSLQGAGEQYV.

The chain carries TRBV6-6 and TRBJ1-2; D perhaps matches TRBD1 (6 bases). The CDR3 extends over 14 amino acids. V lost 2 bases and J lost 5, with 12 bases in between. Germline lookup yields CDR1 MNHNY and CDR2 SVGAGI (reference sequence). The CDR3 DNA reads TGTGCCAGCAGTTACCCGGCAGGGGAGTATGGCTACACCTTC. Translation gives CASSYPAGEYGYTF.

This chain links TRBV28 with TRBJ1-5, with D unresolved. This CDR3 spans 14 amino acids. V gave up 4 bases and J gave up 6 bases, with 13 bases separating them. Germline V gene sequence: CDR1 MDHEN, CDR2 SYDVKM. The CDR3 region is CASSYAPEGQPQHF. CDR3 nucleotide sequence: TGTGCCAGCAGTTATGCGCCTGAGGGTCAGCCCCAGCATTTT. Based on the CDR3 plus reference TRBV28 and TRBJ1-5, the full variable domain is DVKVTQSSRYLVKRTGEKVFLECVQDMDHENMFWYRQDPGLGLRLIYFSYDVKMKEKGDIPEGYSVSREKKERFSLILESASTNQTSMYLCASSYAPEGQPQHFGDGTRLSIL.

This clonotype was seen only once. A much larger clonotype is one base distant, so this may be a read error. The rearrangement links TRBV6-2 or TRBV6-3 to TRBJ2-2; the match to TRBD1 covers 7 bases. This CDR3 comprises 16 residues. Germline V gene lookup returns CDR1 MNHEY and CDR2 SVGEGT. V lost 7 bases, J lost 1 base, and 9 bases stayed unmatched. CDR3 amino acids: CASILLRDRNTGELFF. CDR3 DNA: TGTGCCAGCATCCTTCTCCGGGACAGGAACACCGGGGAGCTGTTTTTT.

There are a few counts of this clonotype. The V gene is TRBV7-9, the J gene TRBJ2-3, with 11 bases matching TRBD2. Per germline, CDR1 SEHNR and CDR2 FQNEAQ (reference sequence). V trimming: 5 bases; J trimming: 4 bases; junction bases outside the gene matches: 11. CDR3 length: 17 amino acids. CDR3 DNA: TGTGCCAGCAGCACCACTAGCGGGGGATTCGGTTCAGATACGCAGTATTTT. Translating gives CASSTTSGGFGSDTQYF.

CDR3 DNA sequence: TGTGCCAGCAGAATCTCAGGGAACACTGAAGCTTTCTTT. Protein product: CASRISGNTEAFF. This rearrangement joins TRBV27 to TRBJ1-1; D remains ambiguous. V was cut by 6 bases and J by 1 base, with 9 bases left in between. The CDR3 length is 13 residues. Per the germline V gene, CDR1 is MNHEY and CDR2 is SMNVEV (reference sequence).

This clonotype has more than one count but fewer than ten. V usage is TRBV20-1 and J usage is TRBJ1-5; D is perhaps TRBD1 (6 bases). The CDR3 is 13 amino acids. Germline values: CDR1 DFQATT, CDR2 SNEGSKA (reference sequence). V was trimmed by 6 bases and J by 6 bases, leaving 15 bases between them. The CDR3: CSANTGRGQPQHF. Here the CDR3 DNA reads TGCAGTGCCAATACAGGGCGAGGTCAGCCCCAGCATTTT.

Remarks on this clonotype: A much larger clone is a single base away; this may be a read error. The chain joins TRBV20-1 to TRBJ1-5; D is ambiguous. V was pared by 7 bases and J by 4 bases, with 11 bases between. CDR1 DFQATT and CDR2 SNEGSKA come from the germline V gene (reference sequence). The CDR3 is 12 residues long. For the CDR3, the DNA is TGCAGTGGTCAGACAAGTAATCAGCCCCAGCATTTT. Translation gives CSGQTSNQPQHF.

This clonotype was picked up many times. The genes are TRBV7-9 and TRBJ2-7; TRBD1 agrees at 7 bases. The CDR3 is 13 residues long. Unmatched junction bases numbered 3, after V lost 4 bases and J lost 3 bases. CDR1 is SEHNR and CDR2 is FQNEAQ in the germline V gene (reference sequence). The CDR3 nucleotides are TGTGCCAGCAGCTCGGGACAGTTCTACGAGCAGTACTTC. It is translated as CASSSGQFYEQYF. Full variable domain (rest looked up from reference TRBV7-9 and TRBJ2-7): DTGVSQNPRHKITKRGQNVTFRCDPISEHNRLYWYRQTLGQGPEFLTYFQNEAQLEKSRLLSDRFSAERPKGSFSTLEIQRTEQGDSAMYLCASSSGQFYEQYFGPGTRLTVT.

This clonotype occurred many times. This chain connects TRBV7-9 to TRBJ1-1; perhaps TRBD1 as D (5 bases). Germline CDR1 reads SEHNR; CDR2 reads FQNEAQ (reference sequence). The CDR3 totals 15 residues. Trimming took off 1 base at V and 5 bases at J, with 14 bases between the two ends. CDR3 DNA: TGTGCCAGCAGCTTAGACCCAGGGTGGAGGACTGAAGCTTTCTTT. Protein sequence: CASSLDPGWRTEAFF.

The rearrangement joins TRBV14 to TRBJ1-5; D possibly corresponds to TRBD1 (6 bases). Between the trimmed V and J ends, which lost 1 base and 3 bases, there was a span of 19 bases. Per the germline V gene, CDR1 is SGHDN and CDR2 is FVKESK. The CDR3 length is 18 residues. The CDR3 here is CASSQVQQGRFNNQPQHF. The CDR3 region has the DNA TGTGCCAGCAGCCAAGTTCAACAGGGAAGGTTTAACAATCAGCCCCAGCATTTT.

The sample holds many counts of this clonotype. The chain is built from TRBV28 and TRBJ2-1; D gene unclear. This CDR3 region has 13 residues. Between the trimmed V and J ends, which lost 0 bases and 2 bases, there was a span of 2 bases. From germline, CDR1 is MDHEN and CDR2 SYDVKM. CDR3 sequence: CASSLWTYNEQFF. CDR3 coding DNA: TGTGCCAGCAGTTTATGGACCTACAATGAGCAGTTCTTC.

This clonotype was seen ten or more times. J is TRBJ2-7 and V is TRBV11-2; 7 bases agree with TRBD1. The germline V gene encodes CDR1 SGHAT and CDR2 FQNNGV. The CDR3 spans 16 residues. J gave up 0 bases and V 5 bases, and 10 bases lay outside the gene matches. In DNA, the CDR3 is TGTGCCAGCAGCCTATGGGACAGTCAAGGCTCCTACGAGCAGTACGTC. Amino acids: CASSLWDSQGSYEQYV.

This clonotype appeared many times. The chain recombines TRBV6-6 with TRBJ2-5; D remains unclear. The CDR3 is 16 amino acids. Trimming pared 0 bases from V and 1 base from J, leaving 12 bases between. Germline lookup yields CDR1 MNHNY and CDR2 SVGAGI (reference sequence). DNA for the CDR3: TGTGCCAGCAGTTACTCGAGCTTGTGGCTCCAAGAGACCCAGTACTTC. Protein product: CASSYSSLWLQETQYF.

The CDR3 sequence: CSARPSSSYNEQFF. The CDR3 DNA follows: TGCAGTGCTAGGCCCTCCAGCTCCTACAATGAGCAGTTCTTC. The chain recombines TRBV20-1 with TRBJ2-1, with D unresolved. This CDR3 is built from 14 residues. The germline V gene encodes CDR1 DFQATT and CDR2 SNEGSKA (reference sequence). V lost 3 bases to trimming and J lost 0 bases, with 9 bases between them.

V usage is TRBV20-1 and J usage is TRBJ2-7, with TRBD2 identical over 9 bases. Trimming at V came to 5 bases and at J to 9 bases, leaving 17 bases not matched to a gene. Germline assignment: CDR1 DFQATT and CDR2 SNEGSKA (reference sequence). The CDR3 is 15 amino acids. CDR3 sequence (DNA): TGCAGTGCTTCTCCGGGACAGCGGGGGGACCAAGGGCAGTACTTC. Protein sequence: CSASPGQRGDQGQYF.

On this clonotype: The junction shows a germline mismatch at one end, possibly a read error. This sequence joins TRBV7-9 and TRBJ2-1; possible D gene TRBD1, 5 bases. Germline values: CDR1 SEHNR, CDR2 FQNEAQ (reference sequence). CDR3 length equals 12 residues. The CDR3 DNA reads TGTGCCAGCAGCCAGGGTGTGAATGTGCAGTTCTTC. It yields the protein CASSQGVNVQFF.

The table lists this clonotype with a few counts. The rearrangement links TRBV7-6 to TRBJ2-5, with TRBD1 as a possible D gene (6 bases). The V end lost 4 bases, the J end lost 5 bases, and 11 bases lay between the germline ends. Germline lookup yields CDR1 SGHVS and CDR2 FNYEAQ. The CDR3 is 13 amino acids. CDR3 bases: TGTGCCAGCAGCTGGACCCAGGGGGAGACCCAGTACTTC. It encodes CASSWTQGETQYF.